This entry features one T cell receptor beta chain sequence. This clonotype was counted many times. Its antigen is currently not known. It has no much larger one-base neighbor in the sample; base qualities were not kept. These data belong to a study of Graves' ophthalmopathy and Graves' hyperthyroidism (dated by TCRdb to the late 2010s). Regarding the research as a whole: Stable hyperthyroidism was defined as no progression to ophthalmopathy within 18 months of follow-up. The study used TCR beta repertoire signatures to distinguish Graves' ophthalmopathy from Graves' hyperthyroidism and to predict progression to ophthalmopathy. In total, 135 blood samples were TCR-sequenced: fewer than 50 ophthalmopathy, under 80 hyperthyroidism and around 17 hyperthyroidism-to-ophthalmopathy patients. A discovery set of 95 to 100 patients (roughly 41 ophthalmopathy, fewer than 60 stable hyperthyroidism) was enrolled to explore V-J signatures distinguishing ophthalmopathy from hyperthyroidism. For independent validation, a separate cohort was made up of approximately 19 hyperthyroidism patients plus 17 patients who later progressed from hyperthyroidism to ophthalmopathy. In several hyperthyroidism patients, the T-cell repertoires found in thyroid tissue were compared with those found in blood. Once sampling was done, hyperthyroidism patients were given methimazole at a starting dose of 30 mg daily, while ophthalmopathy patients were given high-dose intravenous methylprednisolone. General findings and caveats noted by the study authors: No statistical method was used to predetermine the sample size, and group allocation was not hidden from the investigators. In validation, the model predicted ophthalmopathy progression with 55% to 71% sensitivity and less than 80% specificity; 12 predicted patients were CT-confirmed with GO in a median of approximately six months. Most expanded thyroid clonotypes with a frequency above 0.001 also appeared in blood, which suggests that blood repertoires may reflect the immune response in the thyroid. In cross-validation, the 13-signature model distinguished ophthalmopathy from stable hyperthyroidism with around 90% sensitivity and approximately 81% specificity, while in the test set the corresponding values were about 79% and 69%.

Patients with hyperthyroidism were aged 18 to 65 years, had been newly diagnosed, and had a disease duration of less than 2 months. Patients with other autoimmune diseases, uncontrolled infections, pregnancy or lactation were excluded. Clinical symptoms, serum thyroxine, TRAb, thyroid ultrasound and orbital computed tomography formed the basis of the diagnosis. Trizol reagent was used to extract the total RNA, and its quality was then checked on an Agilent 2100 Bioanalyzer. The cysteine opens and the phenylalanine closes a CDR3 of 13 amino acids. CDR3 DNA only is kept here, 39 bases in frame from base 1. The germline V gene gives CDR1 as SNHLY and CDR2 as FYNNEI. Trimming takes 7 bases from V and 1 base from J, and the germline ends sit 10 bases apart. For repertoire sequencing, TCR beta CDR3 regions were amplified from RNA transcripts. The first round was an RT-PCR using HTBI primers with the Qiagen OneStep RT-PCR kit, and this first round was followed by a second-round multiplex PCR, then size selection and purification. Libraries were sequenced on an Illumina HiSeq2000 using paired-end 100 bp reads. Under the source paper's analysis protocol: SOAPnuke was used to process the reads, throwing out any read that had adapters, had uncalled bases, had a mean Phred below 15, or lacked an exact constant-primer or identifier match. High-quality paired reads were merged with COPE v1.2.5. Each unique nucleotide sequence was treated as a clonotype, and MiTCR v1.1 was used to align the clonotypes to the IMGT TRB V, D and J references. Analysis was restricted to V-J combinations with a frequency above 0.0001, which covered just over 98% of repertoires. For each V-J combination, a TCR clonal expansion and chaos score was defined as the ratio of F50 clonal expansion to chaos observed in the TCRdist matrix. Welch's t-statistics and random forest were used to narrow the features down to about a dozen V-J combinations, which were then fed into a naive Bayes classifier. The similarity between thyroid and blood repertoires was quantified using the Morisita-Horn index. TCRdb redid the processing of the public reads, applying fastp at Q25 and MiXCR, and retained in-frame beta chains. Rows with one shared CDR3 protein collapse into an entry with the most common genes and DNA. None of the V and J calls come from the authors' own analysis; TCRdb made them. The sample table shows 500,000 to 700,000 distinct CDR3 sequences, and under 45% are seen once. The leading ten clones occupy around 4% of the sample.

The TCR originated in an adult man with Graves' hyperthyroidism. The specimen sequenced was peripheral blood or thyroid tissue (not recorded which). The chain is encoded by TRBV2 joined to TRBJ2-5, with no reliable assignment of the D segment. The nucleotides read TGTGCCAGCAAGCTAGGTCTCCAAGAGACCCAGTACTTC. This encodes CASKLGLQETQYF. With all but the CDR3 taken from the reference TRBV2 and TRBJ2-5 genes, the full variable domain is: EPEVTQTPSHQVTQMGQEVILRCVPISNHLYFYWYRQILGQKVEFLVSFYNNEISEKSEIFDDQFSVERPDGSNFTLKIRSTKLEDSAMYFCASKLGLQETQYFGPGTRLLVL.